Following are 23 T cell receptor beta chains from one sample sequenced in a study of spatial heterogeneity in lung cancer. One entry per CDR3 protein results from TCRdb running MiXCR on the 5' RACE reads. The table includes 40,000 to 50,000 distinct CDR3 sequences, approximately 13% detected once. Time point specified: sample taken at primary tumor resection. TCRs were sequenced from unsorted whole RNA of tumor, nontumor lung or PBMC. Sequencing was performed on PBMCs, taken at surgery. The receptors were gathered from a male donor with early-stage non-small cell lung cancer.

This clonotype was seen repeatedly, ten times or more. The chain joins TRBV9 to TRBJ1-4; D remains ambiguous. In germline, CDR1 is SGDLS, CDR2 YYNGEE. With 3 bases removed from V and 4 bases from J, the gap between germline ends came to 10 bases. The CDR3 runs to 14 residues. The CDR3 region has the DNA TGTGCCAGCAGCGCCCACAGTGATAATGAAAAACTGTTTTTT. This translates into CASSAHSDNEKLFF.

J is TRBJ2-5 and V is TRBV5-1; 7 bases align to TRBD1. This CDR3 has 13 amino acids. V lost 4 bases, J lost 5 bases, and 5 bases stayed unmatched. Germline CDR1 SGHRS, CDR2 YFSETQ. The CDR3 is CASSPTGEETQYF. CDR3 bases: TGCGCCAGCAGCCCTACAGGGGAGGAGACCCAGTACTTC.

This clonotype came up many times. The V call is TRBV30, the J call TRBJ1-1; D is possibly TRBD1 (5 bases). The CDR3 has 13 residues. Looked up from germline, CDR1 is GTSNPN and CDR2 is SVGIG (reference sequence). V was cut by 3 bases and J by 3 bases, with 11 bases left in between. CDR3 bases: TGTGCCTGGAGCCCATCCAGGGACACTGAAGCTTTCTTT. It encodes CAWSPSRDTEAFF.

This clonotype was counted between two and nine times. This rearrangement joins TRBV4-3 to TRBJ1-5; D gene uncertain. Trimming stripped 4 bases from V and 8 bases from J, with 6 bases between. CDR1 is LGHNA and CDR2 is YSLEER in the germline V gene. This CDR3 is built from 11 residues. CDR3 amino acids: CASSPMEPQHF. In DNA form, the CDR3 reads TGCGCCAGCAGCCCGATGGAGCCCCAGCATTTT.

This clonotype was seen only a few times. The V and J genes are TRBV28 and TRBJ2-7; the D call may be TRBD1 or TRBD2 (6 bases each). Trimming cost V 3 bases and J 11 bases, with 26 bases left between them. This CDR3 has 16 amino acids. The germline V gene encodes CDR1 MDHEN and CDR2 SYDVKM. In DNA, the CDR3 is TGTGCCAGCAGTTTCTCTGGCGGGGACATCTCCCTTGGGGAGTACTTC. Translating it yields CASSFSGGDISLGEYF.

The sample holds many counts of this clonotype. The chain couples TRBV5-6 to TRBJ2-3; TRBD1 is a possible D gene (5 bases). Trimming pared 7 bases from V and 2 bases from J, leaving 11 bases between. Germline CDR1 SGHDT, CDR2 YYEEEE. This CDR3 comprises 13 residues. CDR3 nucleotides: TGTGCCAGCGCAGGGTACGTCACAGATACGCAGTATTTT. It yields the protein CASAGYVTDTQYF.

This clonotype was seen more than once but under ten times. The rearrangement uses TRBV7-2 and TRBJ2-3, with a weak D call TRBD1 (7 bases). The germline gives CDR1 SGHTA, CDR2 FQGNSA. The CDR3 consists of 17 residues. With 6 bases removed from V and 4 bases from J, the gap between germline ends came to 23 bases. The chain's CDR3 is CASRGKVGGGIPDTQYF. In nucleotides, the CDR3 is TGTGCCAGCAGGGGGAAAGTCGGAGGGGGCATCCCAGATACGCAGTATTTT.

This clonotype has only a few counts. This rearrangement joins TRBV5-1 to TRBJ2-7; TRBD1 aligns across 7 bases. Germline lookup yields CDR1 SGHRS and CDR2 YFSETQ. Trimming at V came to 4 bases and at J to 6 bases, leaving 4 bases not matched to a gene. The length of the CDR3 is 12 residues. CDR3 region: CASSQTGLEQYF. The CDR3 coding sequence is TGCGCCAGCAGCCAGACAGGGCTCGAGCAGTACTTC. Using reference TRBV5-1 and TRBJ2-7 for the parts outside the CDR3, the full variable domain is KAGVTQTPRYLIKTRGQQVTLSCSPISGHRSVSWYQQTPGQGLQFLFEYFSETQRNKGNFPGRFSGRQFSNSRSEMNVSTLELGDSALYLCASSQTGLEQYFGPGTRLTVT.

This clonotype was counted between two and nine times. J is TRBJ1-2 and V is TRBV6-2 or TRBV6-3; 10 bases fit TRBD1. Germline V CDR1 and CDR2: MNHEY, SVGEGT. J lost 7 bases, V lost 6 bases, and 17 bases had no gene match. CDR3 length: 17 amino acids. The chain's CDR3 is CASSPPTLDRGNGGYTF. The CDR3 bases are TGTGCCAGCAGCCCTCCGACCTTGGACAGGGGGAATGGTGGCTACACCTTC.

CDR3 in amino acids: CASSSPGGEVFYEQFF. CDR3 nucleotide sequence: TGTGCCAGCAGTTCTCCCGGGGGAGAGGTTTTTTATGAGCAGTTCTTC. The genes are TRBV28 and TRBJ2-1; the D gene is possibly TRBD2 (6 bases). Trimming removed 4 bases at V and 8 bases at J, with 21 bases between. Germline CDR1 reads MDHEN; CDR2 reads SYDVKM. CDR3 length: 16 amino acids.

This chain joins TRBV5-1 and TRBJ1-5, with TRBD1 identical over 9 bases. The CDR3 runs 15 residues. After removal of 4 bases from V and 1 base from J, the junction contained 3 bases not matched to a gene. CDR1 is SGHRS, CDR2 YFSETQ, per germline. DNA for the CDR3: TGCGCCAGCAGCGCAGGGACAGGGAGCAATCAGCCCCAGCATTTT. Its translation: CASSAGTGSNQPQHF.

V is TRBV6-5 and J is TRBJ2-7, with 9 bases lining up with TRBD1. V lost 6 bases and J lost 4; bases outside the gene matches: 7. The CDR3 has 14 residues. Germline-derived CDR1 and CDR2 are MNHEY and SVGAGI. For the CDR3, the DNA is TGTGCCAGCAGCCAGGACAGGGGTCCGTACGAGCAGTACTTC. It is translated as CASSQDRGPYEQYF.

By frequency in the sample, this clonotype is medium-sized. CDR3 bases: TGCAGTGCTAGTTCACTAGCGGGCGCCACAGATACGCAGTATTTT. As protein: CSASSLAGATDTQYF. The genes are TRBV20-1 and TRBJ2-3; TRBD2 matches at 9 bases. J lost 2 bases, V lost 3 bases, and 6 bases had no gene match. In germline, CDR1 is DFQATT, CDR2 SNEGSKA (reference sequence). The CDR3 is 15 residues long.

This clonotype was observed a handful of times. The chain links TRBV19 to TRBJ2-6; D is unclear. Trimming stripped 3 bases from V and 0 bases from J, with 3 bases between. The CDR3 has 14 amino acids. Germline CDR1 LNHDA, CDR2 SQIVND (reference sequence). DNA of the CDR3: TGTGCCAGTAGTATTGACTCTGGGGCCAACGTCCTGACTTTC. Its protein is CASSIDSGANVLTF.

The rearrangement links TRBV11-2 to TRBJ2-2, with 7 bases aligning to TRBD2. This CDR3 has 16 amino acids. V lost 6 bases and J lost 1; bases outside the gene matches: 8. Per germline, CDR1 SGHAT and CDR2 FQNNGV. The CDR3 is CASRSLKRENTGELFF. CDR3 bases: TGTGCCAGCAGGAGTCTAAAGCGGGAGAACACCGGGGAGCTGTTTTTT.

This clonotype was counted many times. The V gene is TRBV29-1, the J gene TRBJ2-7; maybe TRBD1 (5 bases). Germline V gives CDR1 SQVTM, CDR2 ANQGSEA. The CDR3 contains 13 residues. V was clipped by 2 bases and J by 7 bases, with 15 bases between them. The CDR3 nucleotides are TGCAGCGTTGAATTAGTGGGCCAGGGAGAGCAGTACTTC. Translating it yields CSVELVGQGEQYF.

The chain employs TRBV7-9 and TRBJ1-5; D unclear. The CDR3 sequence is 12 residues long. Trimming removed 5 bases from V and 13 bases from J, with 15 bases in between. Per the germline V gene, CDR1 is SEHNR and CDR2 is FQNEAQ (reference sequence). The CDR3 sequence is CASSGASWPQHF. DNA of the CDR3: TGTGCCAGCAGCGGCGCCTCTTGGCCGCAGCATTTT.

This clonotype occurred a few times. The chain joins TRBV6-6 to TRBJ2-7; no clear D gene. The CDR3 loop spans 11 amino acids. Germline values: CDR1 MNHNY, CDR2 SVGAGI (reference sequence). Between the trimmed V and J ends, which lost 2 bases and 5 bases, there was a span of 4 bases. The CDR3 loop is CASSYENEQYF. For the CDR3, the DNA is TGTGCCAGCAGTTACGAAAACGAGCAGTACTTC.

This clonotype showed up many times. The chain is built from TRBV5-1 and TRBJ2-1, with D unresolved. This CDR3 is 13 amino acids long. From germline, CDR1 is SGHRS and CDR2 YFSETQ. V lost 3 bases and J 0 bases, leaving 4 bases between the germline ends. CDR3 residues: CASSSSSYNEQFF. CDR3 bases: TGCGCCAGCAGCTCCAGCTCCTACAATGAGCAGTTCTTC. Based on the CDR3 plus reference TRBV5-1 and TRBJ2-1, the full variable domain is KAGVTQTPRYLIKTRGQQVTLSCSPISGHRSVSWYQQTPGQGLQFLFEYFSETQRNKGNFPGRFSGRQFSNSRSEMNVSTLELGDSALYLCASSSSSYNEQFFGPGTRLTVL.

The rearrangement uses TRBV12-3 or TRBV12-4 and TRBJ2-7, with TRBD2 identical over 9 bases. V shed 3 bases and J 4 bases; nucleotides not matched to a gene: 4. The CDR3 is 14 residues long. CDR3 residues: CASSFNSGSYEQYF. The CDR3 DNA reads TGTGCCAGCAGTTTTAATAGCGGGAGTTACGAGCAGTACTTC.

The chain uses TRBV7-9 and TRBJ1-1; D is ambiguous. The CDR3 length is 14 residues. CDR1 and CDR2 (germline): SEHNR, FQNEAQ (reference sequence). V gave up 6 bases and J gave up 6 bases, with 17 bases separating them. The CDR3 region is CASSPDSFPSEAFF. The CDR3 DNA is TGTGCCAGCAGTCCAGACTCCTTTCCCTCTGAAGCTTTCTTT.

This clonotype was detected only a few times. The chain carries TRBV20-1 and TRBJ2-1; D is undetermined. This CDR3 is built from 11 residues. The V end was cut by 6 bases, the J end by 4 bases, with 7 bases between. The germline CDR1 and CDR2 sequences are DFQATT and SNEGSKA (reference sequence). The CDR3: CSAESYNEQFF. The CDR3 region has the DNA TGCAGTGCCGAATCGTACAATGAGCAGTTCTTC.

For the CDR3, the DNA is TGTGCCACCAGCTTACCAGGGAGGGAGACCCAGTACTTC. Protein sequence: CATSLPGRETQYF. The chain combines TRBV24-1 with TRBJ2-5; D possibly corresponds to TRBD2 (6 bases). V lost 7 bases and J lost 5, with 13 bases in between. CDR3 length: 13 residues. Germline V gene lookup returns CDR1 KGHDR and CDR2 SFDVKD.